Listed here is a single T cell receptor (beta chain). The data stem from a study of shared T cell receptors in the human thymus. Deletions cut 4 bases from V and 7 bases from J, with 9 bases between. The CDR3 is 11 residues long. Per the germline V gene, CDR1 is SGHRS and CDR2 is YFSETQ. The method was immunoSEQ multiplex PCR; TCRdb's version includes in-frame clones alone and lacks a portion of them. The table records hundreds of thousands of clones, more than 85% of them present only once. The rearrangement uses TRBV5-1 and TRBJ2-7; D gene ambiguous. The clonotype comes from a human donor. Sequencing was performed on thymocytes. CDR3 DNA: TGCGCCAGCAGCGGGCCATTTGAGCAGTACTTC. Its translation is CASSGPFEQYF. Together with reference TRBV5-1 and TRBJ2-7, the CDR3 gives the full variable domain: KAGVTQTPRYLIKTRGQQVTLSCSPISGHRSVSWYQQTPGQGLQFLFEYFSETQRNKGNFPGRFSGRQFSNSRSEMNVSTLELGDSALYLCASSGPFEQYFGPGTRLTVT.